Listed below are T cell receptor beta chains from one sample, sequenced in a study of T cell responses to AZD1222 COVID-19 vaccine. Clones were read by immunoSEQ multiplex PCR, and TCRdb kept only the in-frame ones, dropping some. The sample records under 150,000 clones, 65% to 90% being singletons. The material was peripheral blood, obtained 28 days after the second dose of the MenACWY control vaccine. Receptor source: an adult who received the MenACWY meningococcal vaccine as a control. Both conserved end residues are part of each CDR3. D genes are given only for firm matches. Clone sizes are given selectively: once, few, many, or a class where the clone is expanded.

d_gene	j_gene	v_gene	abundance	CDR3aa	CDR3nt
.	TRBJ1-2	TRBV7-2	.	CASGPRAGDYGYTF	TGTGCCAGCGGCCCCAGGGCTGGAGACTATGGCTACACCTTC
.	TRBJ2-5	TRBV28	.	CASSLWGEQTQYF	TGTGCCAGCAGTTTATGGGGGGAACAGACCCAGTACTTC
.	TRBJ1-4	TRBV28	once	CASARGGANEKLFF	TGTGCCAGCGCCCGGGGGGGAGCGAATGAAAAACTGTTTTTT
.	TRBJ1-3	TRBV7-9	.	CASSLSSGTGNTIYF	TGTGCCAGCAGCCTTAGTTCCGGTACTGGAAACACCATATATTTT
TRBD1	TRBJ1-6	TRBV7-8	.	CASSINRGTYSPLHF	TGTGCCAGCAGCATTAACAGGGGGACCTATTCACCCCTCCACTTT
TRBD2	TRBJ2-5	TRBV3-1/TRBV3-2	.	CASSGGVQTQYF	TGTGCCAGCTCGGGGGGAGTGCAGACCCAGTACTTC
.	TRBJ2-2	TRBV5-5	.	CASSLAVLTGELFF	TGTGCCAGCAGCTTGGCAGTACTCACCGGGGAGCTGTTTTTT
.	TRBJ2-1	TRBV7-9	.	CASSLTGTVYNEQFF	TGTGCCAGCAGCTTAACCGGGACTGTGTACAATGAGCAGTTCTTC
TRBD2	TRBJ2-7	TRBV11-3	.	CASSPHPSGISYEQYF	TGTGCCAGCAGCCCCCACCCTAGCGGGATCTCCTACGAGCAGTACTTC
.	TRBJ1-2	TRBV7-3	.	CASSPEGGSYGYTF	TGTGCCAGCAGCCCGGAGGGGGGCTCCTATGGCTACACCTTC
.	TRBJ1-4	TRBV4-1	.	CASSQGGAGWSEKLFF	TGCGCCAGCAGCCAGGGGGGGGCAGGGTGGTCTGAAAAACTGTTTTTT
.	TRBJ1-5	TRBV7-9	.	CASSLGVDRSQPQHF	TGTGCCAGCAGCTTAGGAGTGGACAGAAGTCAGCCCCAGCATTTT
.	TRBJ1-1	TRBV5-1	.	CASSFGGYDTEAFF	TGCGCCAGCAGCTTCGGGGGTTATGACACTGAAGCTTTCTTT
.	TRBJ1-5	TRBV21-1	.	CASNPQGAFQPQHF	TGTGCCAGCAACCCTCAGGGGGCTTTTCAGCCCCAGCATTTT
.	TRBJ1-3	TRBV9	.	CASSIYQGNTIYF	TGTGCCAGCAGCATATATCAGGGAAACACCATATATTTT
.	TRBJ1-5	TRBV15	.	CATSSDRGGNQPQHF	TGTGCCACCAGCAGCGATCGGGGCGGTAATCAGCCCCAGCATTTT
.	TRBJ2-7	TRBV7-2	once	CASSSGLPYEQYF	TGTGCCAGCAGCTCAGGTTTGCCCTACGAGCAGTACTTC